The rows below give T cell receptor beta chains drawn from one sample of a study of TIL therapy for anti-PD-1-resistant metastatic lung cancer. Profiling relied on immunoSEQ multiplex PCR, and the TCRdb table lists in-frame clones only, not all of them. The repertoire has more than 45,000 clones, around 67% of them found once; the top ten carry less than 2%. The sample here was blood, taken at baseline. These TCRs come from a person aged 25 to 79 with non-small cell lung cancer. The conserved cysteine and the conserved F or W are not part of the CDR3 here.

j_call v_call cdr3_aa
TRBJ1-5 TRBV5-1 ASSLGGAGQPQH
TRBJ2-7 TRBV5-4 ASSSRTSGSYEQY
TRBJ2-7 TRBV18 ASSVTGLTYEQY
TRBJ2-1 TRBV9 ASSVTSGGANEQF
TRBJ2-7 TRBV28 ASSLDRAYEQY
TRBJ1-4 TRBV29-1 SVEDPRGRATNEKLF
TRBJ1-2 TRBV4-1 ASSQVVSGGANYGYT
- TRBV2 ASKSASGTYEQY
TRBJ2-1 TRBV10-1 ASSEHRQGAEQF
TRBJ1-3 TRBV19 ASIQGFDSGNTIY
TRBJ2-1 TRBV4-2 ASSQGTQGVYNEQF
TRBJ2-7 TRBV5-3 ARGRDRGPDEQY
TRBJ2-2 TRBV7-3 ASSSNTGELF
TRBJ2-7 TRBV6-5 ASSRRGVDYEQY
TRBJ1-1 TRBV11-3 ASSFMYGRSNTEAF
TRBJ2-3 TRBV6-5 ASSYTGGTGSDTQY
TRBJ2-2 TRBV5-6 ASSLARKGLF
TRBJ1-1 TRBV19 ASSPGPRPNTEAF
TRBJ2-1 TRBV7-3 ASSLFPPGVGRGDEQF
TRBJ1-3 TRBV29-1 SVAGQGGNTIY
TRBJ1-5 TRBV7-9 ASSETGVNQPQH
TRBJ2-7 TRBV7-8 ASSFIPYEQY
TRBJ2-7 TRBV2 ASSERGYEQY
TRBJ1-4 TRBV6-5 ASSLSPQGTEKLF
TRBJ1-2 TRBV29-1 SAGGENYGYT
TRBJ1-5 TRBV6-1 ASRASGVNQPQH
TRBJ2-7 TRBV11-2 ASSLERIGLAGSEQY
TRBJ2-7 TRBV4-3 ASSQSSGASYGQY
TRBJ1-2 TRBV28 ASSPPVGWVGYT
TRBJ2-2 TRBV7-2 ASSRNRDRANTGELF
TRBJ2-3 TRBV19 ATRRPGDTQY
TRBJ1-3 TRBV5-5 ASSPLGGNTIY
TRBJ1-1 TRBV7-9 ASSLQQGAGTEAF
TRBJ1-6 TRBV6-1 ASKGTIYSPLH
TRBJ2-5 TRBV30 AWSVKGETQY
TRBJ2-7 TRBV30 AWSADRAYEQY
TRBJ2-2 TRBV15 ATSREGSGGELF
TRBJ2-2 TRBV7-2 ASKAGGRSTGELF
TRBJ2-7 TRBV5-4 ASSPGGSGNYEQY
TRBJ2-1 TRBV7-9 ASGAARGSSYNEQF
TRBJ2-7 TRBV30 AWTKAPEQY
TRBJ1-2 TRBV7-2 ASSLLARGGYT
TRBJ2-7 TRBV30 AWRPPGGTSSYEQY
TRBJ2-1 TRBV11-3 ASSAGHPEGEQF